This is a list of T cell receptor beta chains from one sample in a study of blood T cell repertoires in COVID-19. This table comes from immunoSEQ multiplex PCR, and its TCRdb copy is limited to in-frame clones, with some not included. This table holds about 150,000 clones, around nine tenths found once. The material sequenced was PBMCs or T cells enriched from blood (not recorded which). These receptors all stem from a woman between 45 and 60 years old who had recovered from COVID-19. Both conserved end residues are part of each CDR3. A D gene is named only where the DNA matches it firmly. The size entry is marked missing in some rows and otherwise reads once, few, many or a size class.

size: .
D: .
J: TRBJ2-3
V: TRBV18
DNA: TGTGCCAGCTCACCTGCGGGGGCGACCGGTGGAGATACGCAGTATTTT
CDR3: CASSPAGATGGDTQYF

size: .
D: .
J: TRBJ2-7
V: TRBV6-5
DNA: TGTGCCAGCACCCGGGACTTCTACGAGCAGTACTTC
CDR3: CASTRDFYEQYF

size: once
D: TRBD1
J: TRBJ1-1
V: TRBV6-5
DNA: TGTGCCAGCAGCCGACAGGGGTCGAACCCGGAAGCTTTCTTT
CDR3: CASSRQGSNPEAFF

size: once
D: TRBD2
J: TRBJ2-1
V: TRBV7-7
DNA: TGTGCTAGCAGCCCCCATAGCGGGGGGAGCCCCGGGGCCGGGTTTGGATACAATGAGCAGTTCTTC
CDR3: CASSPHSGGSPGAGFGYNEQFF

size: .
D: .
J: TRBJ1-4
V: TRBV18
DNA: TGTGCCAGCTCTGAGACCTGGGCTGAAAAACTGTTTTTT
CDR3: CASSETWAEKLFF

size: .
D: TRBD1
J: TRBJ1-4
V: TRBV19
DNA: TGTGCCAGTAGTAGACAGGGTCACGAAAAACTGTTTTTT
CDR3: CASSRQGHEKLFF

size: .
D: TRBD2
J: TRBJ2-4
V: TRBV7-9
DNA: TGTGCCAGCAGCCCCCCGGGAGGGCTCCATATTTTCGACATTCAGTACTTC
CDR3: CASSPPGGLHIFDIQYF

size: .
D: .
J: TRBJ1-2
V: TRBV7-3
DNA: TGTGCCAGCAGCTCTAGGGACACTTATGGCTACACCTTC
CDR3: CASSSRDTYGYTF

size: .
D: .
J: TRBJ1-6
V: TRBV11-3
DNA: TGTGCCAGCAGCTTAGAATGGGGGGGTAATTCACCCCTCCACTTT
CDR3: CASSLEWGGNSPLHF

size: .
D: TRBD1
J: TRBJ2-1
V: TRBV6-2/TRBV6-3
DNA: TGTGCCAGCAGTTTACAGGGGATCAATGAGCAGTTCTTC
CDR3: CASSLQGINEQFF

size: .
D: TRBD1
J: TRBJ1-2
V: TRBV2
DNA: TGTGCCAGCAAGGGGACAGCCCTCGGCATCTATGGCTACACCTTC
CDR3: CASKGTALGIYGYTF

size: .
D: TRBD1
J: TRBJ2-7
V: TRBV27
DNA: TGTGCCAGCAGAAGGGACAGGCTTACGTACGAGCAGTACTTC
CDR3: CASRRDRLTYEQYF

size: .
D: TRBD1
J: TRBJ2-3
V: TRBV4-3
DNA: TGCGCCAGCAGCCAAGATAAGGGGACAGCAGATACGCAGTATTTT
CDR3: CASSQDKGTADTQYF

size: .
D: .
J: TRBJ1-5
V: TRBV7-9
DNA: TGTGCCAGCAGCCCCTTGGGGGGAATGGGCAATCAGCCCCAGCATTTT
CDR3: CASSPLGGMGNQPQHF